This TCR beta chain was recorded in a study of T cell responses to AZD1222 COVID-19 vaccine. V lost 4 bases and J lost 5, with 9 bases in between. The germline gives CDR1 SGHTA, CDR2 FQGNSA. CDR3 length: 13 residues. In the case of this clone: Its antigen remains unidentified.

The study, taken as a whole, reports: The sample set comprised mostly white British donors with more females, and clonal diversity was possibly underestimated.

Clones were read by immunoSEQ multiplex PCR, and TCRdb kept only the in-frame ones, dropping some. Among tens of thousands of clones listed, 85% to 90% were seen once. The chain combines TRBV7-2 with TRBJ1-5; D gene unclear. The starting material was peripheral blood, obtained on day 0 of MenACWY control vaccination. This TCR was sampled from an adult in good health. The CDR3 loop is CASSYLGDQPQHF. The CDR3 DNA is TGTGCCAGCAGCTATCTTGGGGATCAGCCCCAGCATTTT.